These T cell receptor beta chains were read from a single sample in a study of T cell responses to AZD1222 COVID-19 vaccine. This table comes from immunoSEQ multiplex PCR, and its TCRdb copy is limited to in-frame clones, with some not included. The sample holds roughly 150,000 clones; around 88% are singletons and the top ten take under 2.5%. The sequencing here drew on peripheral blood, taken on day 0 of AZD1222 vaccination. These receptors all come from an adult in good health. The CDR3 runs from the conserved cysteine through the conserved F or W. A D gene is named only where the DNA matches it firmly. The size of a clone is reported for some rows only, either as once, few or many, or as a class for expanded clones.

TRBV30,TRBJ1-3,NA,once,TGTGCCTGGAGTGTACCGAGCCTCTCTGGAAACACCATATATTTT,CAWSVPSLSGNTIYF
TRBV30,TRBJ1-4,TRBD1,NA,TGTGCCTGGAGTAGACAGGGGGAAAAACTGTTTTTT,CAWSRQGEKLFF
TRBV6-1,TRBJ2-7,NA,NA,TGTGCCAGCAGTGAAGGACTGGATACCTCCTACGAGCAGTACTTC,CASSEGLDTSYEQYF
TRBV28,TRBJ1-1,NA,NA,TGTGCCAGCAAACTGAACACTGAAGCTTTCTTT,CASKLNTEAFF
TRBV5-1,TRBJ2-7,TRBD2,NA,TGCGCCAGCAGCTTGACCCCCGGGACTAGCGGCTACGAGCAGTACTTC,CASSLTPGTSGYEQYF
TRBV6-6,TRBJ1-2,TRBD1,once,TGTGCCAGCAGTGGGGGACAGCGGACTTATGGCTACACCTTC,CASSGGQRTYGYTF
TRBV3-1/TRBV3-2,TRBJ1-1,NA,NA,TGTGCCAGCAGCCCTAGTTACACTGAAGCTTTCTTT,CASSPSYTEAFF
TRBV13,TRBJ2-2,TRBD1,NA,TGTGCCAGCAGCCCCAGGGACAGGAGGGACGGGGAGCTGTTTTTT,CASSPRDRRDGELFF
TRBV12-3/TRBV12-4,TRBJ1-2,NA,NA,TGTGCCAGCAGTTTGGGGACTAACTATGGCTACACCTTC,CASSLGTNYGYTF
TRBV5-6,TRBJ2-3,NA,NA,TGTGCCAGCAGCTTGAAAAGGCTGACAGGCCCAACCACAGATACGCAGTATTTT,CASSLKRLTGPTTDTQYF
TRBV7-3,TRBJ2-3,TRBD1,NA,TGTGCCAGCAGCTTACTGGGACAGACCACAGATACGCAGTATTTT,CASSLLGQTTDTQYF
TRBV11-2,TRBJ2-7,NA,NA,TGTGCCAGCAGCCCCCTTGACAGGACTGACTACGAGCAGTACTTC,CASSPLDRTDYEQYF
TRBV15,TRBJ1-2,TRBD1,NA,TGTGCCACCAGCATCGGAGGGGGACAGGGGGCAATATATGGCTACACCTTC,CATSIGGGQGAIYGYTF
TRBV6-1,TRBJ1-6,NA,NA,TGTGCCAGCAGTGAAAGTAGGGGGTATAATTCACCCCTCCACTTT,CASSESRGYNSPLHF
TRBV18,TRBJ2-7,NA,NA,TGTGCCAGCTCACCCCGATTCACAGGGATCGAGCAGTACTTC,CASSPRFTGIEQYF
TRBV30,TRBJ2-7,TRBD1,NA,TGTGCCTGGGGGGACAGGGTTACGACGGAGTACTTC,CAWGDRVTTEYF
TRBV9,TRBJ2-7,NA,NA,TGTGCCAGCAGCGTAGCCGGGTTCCCGTACGAGCAGTACTTC,CASSVAGFPYEQYF
TRBV28,TRBJ2-1,NA,few,TGTGCCAGCAGCCGGGACTCCAATGAGCAGTTCTTC,CASSRDSNEQFF
TRBV11-2,TRBJ2-5,NA,NA,TGTGCCAGCAGCGGGGCGAGGGGGGGCCGGGCACAAGAGACCCAGTACTTC,CASSGARGGRAQETQYF
TRBV3-1/TRBV3-2,TRBJ2-5,TRBD2,NA,TGTGCCAGCAGCCGTTTTGAGGGGACTAGGTACTTC,CASSRFEGTRYF
TRBV7-2,TRBJ2-4,NA,NA,TGTGCCAGCAGCTTAGACTCGGCGGGCAAAAACATTCAGTACTTC,CASSLDSAGKNIQYF
TRBV6-5,TRBJ1-6,NA,NA,TGTGCCAGCAGTTACTCGAGGCCTTATAATTCACCCCTCCACTTT,CASSYSRPYNSPLHF
TRBV28,TRBJ2-7,TRBD1,once,TGTGCCAGCAGTTTCCCCGCCAGGGGGCGTGACGAGCAGTACTTC,CASSFPARGRDEQYF
TRBV5-1,TRBJ2-7,TRBD2,NA,TGCGCCAGCAGAGTCACACTAGCGCGATCCTCCTACGAGCAGTACTTC,CASRVTLARSSYEQYF
TRBV28,TRBJ2-3,TRBD2,NA,TGTGCCAGCAGTGTAAGACTAGCGGGAGTCCAAGATACGCAGTATTTT,CASSVRLAGVQDTQYF
TRBV4-3,TRBJ2-7,TRBD2,NA,TGCGCCAGCAGCCAAATAGCGGGAGCGAGCTCCTACGAGCAGTACTTC,CASSQIAGASSYEQYF
TRBV5-4,TRBJ2-6,NA,once,TGTGCCAGCAGCTTGTCTACAGGGCGGTCTGGGGCCAACGTCCTGACTTTC,CASSLSTGRSGANVLTF
TRBV27,TRBJ1-6,NA,NA,TGTGCCAGCAGACCCGGGACGATCTATAATTCACCCCTCCACTTT,CASRPGTIYNSPLHF
TRBV10-3,TRBJ1-5,NA,NA,TGTGCCATCAATTCCGGGAATGGTCAGCCCCAGCATTTT,CAINSGNGQPQHF
TRBV28,TRBJ1-5,NA,NA,TGTGCCAGCAGCCTCGGACAGATCAATCAGCCCCAGCATTTT,CASSLGQINQPQHF
TRBV27,TRBJ2-1,NA,NA,TGTGCCAGCAGTTTATCACCGGTTTCCTACAATGAGCAGTTCTTC,CASSLSPVSYNEQFF
TRBV30,TRBJ2-1,NA,once,TGTGCCTGGACCAGACTAGTTTATGAGCAGTTCTTC,CAWTRLVYEQFF
TRBV27,TRBJ2-1,NA,NA,TGTGCCAGCAGTCAACCCCCCCCCGCAGGGGGGCCTGGTGAGCAGTTCTTC,CASSQPPPAGGPGEQFF
TRBV19,TRBJ2-2,TRBD1,NA,TGTGCCAGTAGTACCACGGCCCTGACAGGGCGAACCGGGGAGCTGTTTTTT,CASSTTALTGRTGELFF
TRBV4-3,TRBJ2-1,NA,NA,TGCGCCAGCAGCCTAACCGGAAACTCCAACAATGAGCAGTTCTTC,CASSLTGNSNNEQFF
TRBV11-3,TRBJ2-7,TRBD1,NA,TGTGCCAGCAGCTTGCAGGGACAGCCGAACCCCTACGAGCAGTACTTC,CASSLQGQPNPYEQYF
TRBV7-9,TRBJ1-1,TRBD1,once,TGTGCCAGCAGCAAACGAAGGGGACAGGGACTCCCTGAAGCTTTCTTT,CASSKRRGQGLPEAFF
TRBV20-1,TRBJ1-1,NA,NA,TGCAGTGCTAGAGATCAAGGTTCGGCTTTCTTT,CSARDQGSAFF
TRBV25-1,TRBJ2-5,NA,NA,TGTGCCAGCAGTGACGGGCGGGGAGGAGAGACCCAGTACTTC,CASSDGRGGETQYF
TRBV28,TRBJ1-4,NA,NA,TGTGCCAGCAGTTTATCAGGGGCGGGTAATGAAAAACTGTTTTTT,CASSLSGAGNEKLFF